The subject of this entry is one TCR beta chain. Assay used: immunoSEQ multiplex PCR; TCRdb lists only in-frame clones, some missing. The data show fewer than 85,000 clones, about 94% seen once. This entry is derived from a study of T cell changes during pregnancy in multiple sclerosis. Trimming cost V 4 bases and J 4 bases; bases outside gene matches: 7. Germline lookup yields CDR1 SGHRS and CDR2 YFSETQ. CDR3 length: 14 amino acids. J is TRBJ1-1 and V is TRBV5-1; 7 bases map to TRBD1. Sample: peripheral blood, taken in the first trimester of pregnancy. This receptor was obtained from a female donor in good health, enrolled as a control in a pregnancy study. The CDR3 reads CASSTGAQGTEAFF. The CDR3 coding sequence is TGCGCCAGCAGCACAGGGGCGCAAGGCACTGAAGCTTTCTTT.